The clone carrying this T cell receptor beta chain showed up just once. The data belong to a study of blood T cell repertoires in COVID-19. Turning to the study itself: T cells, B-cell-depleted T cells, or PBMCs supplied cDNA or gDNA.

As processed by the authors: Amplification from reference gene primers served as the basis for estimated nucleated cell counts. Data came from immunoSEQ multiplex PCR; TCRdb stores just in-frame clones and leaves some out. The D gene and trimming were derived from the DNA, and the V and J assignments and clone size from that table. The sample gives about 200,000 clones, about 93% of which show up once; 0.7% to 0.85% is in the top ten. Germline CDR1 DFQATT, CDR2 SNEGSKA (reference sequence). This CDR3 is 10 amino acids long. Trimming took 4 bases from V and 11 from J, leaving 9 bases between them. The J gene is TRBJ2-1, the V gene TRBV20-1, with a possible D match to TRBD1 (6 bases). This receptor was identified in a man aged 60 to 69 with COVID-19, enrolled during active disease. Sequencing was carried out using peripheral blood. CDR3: CSAKDRQQFF. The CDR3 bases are TGCAGTGCTAAGGACAGACAGCAGTTCTTC.